A selection of T cell receptor beta chains follows, all from one sample in a study of OX40 agonist ivuxolimab in advanced cancers. TCRdb's table, derived via immunoSEQ multiplex PCR, lists solely in-frame clones and lacks some. This sample has about 68,000 clones, with under 90% found just once. The source material was CD4+ or CD8+ T cells sorted from blood, sampled in a trial of the OX40 agonist ivuxolimab. Every receptor here comes from an adult with an advanced solid tumor such as melanoma, head and neck, liver or kidney cancer. Each CDR3 is given with its conserved first and last residue. D genes are given only for firm matches. Not all rows give a size; the values are once, few, many and, for expanded clones, a class.

v_gene	abundance	d_gene	j_gene	CDR3nt	CDR3aa
TRBV6-1	-	-	TRBJ2-7	TGTGCCAGCAGTGAAGCTAGCCTAACCTACGAGCAGTACTTC	CASSEASLTYEQYF
TRBV18	-	-	TRBJ1-1	TGTGCCAGCTCAGCATTGGGGGGCCAGGGACCATCTGAAGCTTTCTTT	CASSALGGQGPSEAFF
TRBV11-2	-	-	TRBJ2-6	TGTGCCAGCAGCACCATCAGGGGACGCCGGGCGGGGGCCAACGTCCTGACTTTC	CASSTIRGRRAGANVLTF
TRBV7-9	-	-	TRBJ2-1	TGTGCCAGCAGCTTGGCCGGGGCGGCAGAGCAGTTCTTC	CASSLAGAAEQFF
TRBV5-1	-	TRBD1	TRBJ1-2	TGCGCCAGCAGCTCTACAGGGGGCCGTTACTATGGCTACACCTTC	CASSSTGGRYYGYTF
TRBV11-2	once	-	TRBJ1-2	TGTGCCAGCAGCTTGTTCAGGGAGGGTGGCTACACCTTC	CASSLFREGGYTF
TRBV20-1	-	-	TRBJ2-7	TGCAGTGCTCTAGGCGGCGAGCAGTACTTC	CSALGGEQYF
TRBV18	-	-	TRBJ2-3	TGTGCCAGCTCCCCGACGACTTCGAATACAGATACGCAGTATTTT	CASSPTTSNTDTQYF
TRBV6-6	-	-	TRBJ1-4	TGTGCCAGCTCCGGGACAACTAATGAAAAACTGTTTTTT	CASSGTTNEKLFF
TRBV4-1	-	-	TRBJ1-1	TGCGCCAGCAGCCCCCCCCAACAGGGAAGGACTGAAGCTTTCTTT	CASSPPQQGRTEAFF
TRBV11-2	-	-	TRBJ1-2	TGTGCCAGCAGCCAACTGGACAGAGCTAACTATGGCTACACCTTC	CASSQLDRANYGYTF
TRBV5-6	-	TRBD2	TRBJ2-3	TGTGCCAGCAGCTGGGGGGTAGCGGGGTTTCGCACAGATACGCAGTATTTT	CASSWGVAGFRTDTQYF
TRBV7-9	-	-	TRBJ1-6	TGTGCCAGCAGCCTTAGTAATTCACCCCTCCACTTT	CASSLSNSPLHF
TRBV29-1	once	-	TRBJ1-1	TGCAGCGTTGGGACACGTCCTACTGAAGCTTTCTTT	CSVGTRPTEAFF
TRBV4-1	-	-	TRBJ2-5	TGCGCCAGCAGACAACTAGGTCAAGAGACCCAGTACTTC	CASRQLGQETQYF
TRBV5-5	-	-	TRBJ1-6	TGTGCCAGCAGCCCTCCCGGGCAGGGACGGTCACCCCTCCACTTT	CASSPPGQGRSPLHF
TRBV7-9	-	-	TRBJ1-1	TGTGCCAGCAGCTTACAGAACACTGAAGCTTTCTTT	CASSLQNTEAFF
TRBV27	-	TRBD1	TRBJ2-1	TGTGCCAGCAGTTTACTTGTTTCGGGACAGGGACAAAATGAGCAGTTCTTC	CASSLLVSGQGQNEQFF
TRBV2	-	-	TRBJ2-2	TGTGCCAGCAGTGAGTACGGGGAGCTGTTTTTT	CASSEYGELFF
TRBV7-3	-	-	TRBJ2-3	TGTGCCAGCAGCCTCACAGATACGCAGTATTTT	CASSLTDTQYF
TRBV6-1	-	TRBD1	TRBJ1-6	TGTGCCAGCAGGGGGGGACAGGGTAATTCACCCCTCCACTTT	CASRGGQGNSPLHF
TRBV10-3	-	TRBD2	TRBJ2-5	TGTGCCATCAGTGAGTCTGGGAGGAGCGGGAAAAACCAAGAGACCCAGTACTTC	CAISESGRSGKNQETQYF
TRBV7-2	-	-	TRBJ2-5	TGTGCCAGCAGCTTAGCAGAGACCCAGTACTTC	CASSLAETQYF
TRBV6-5	-	TRBD2	TRBJ2-3	TGTGCCAGCAGTTTAGCGGGGATGGGCACAGATACGCAGTATTTT	CASSLAGMGTDTQYF
TRBV19	-	-	TRBJ1-2	TGTGCCAGTAGTACTGCGCCCAGGGGAGTAAGGGGCTACACCTTC	CASSTAPRGVRGYTF
TRBV7-2	-	-	TRBJ1-6	TGTGCCAGCAGCTTAAATAAACCAAATAATTCACCCCTCCACTTT	CASSLNKPNNSPLHF
TRBV6-1	-	-	TRBJ1-5	TGTGCCAGCAGTGAGGGCCAAAATCAGCCCCAGCATTTT	CASSEGQNQPQHF
TRBV7-9	-	-	TRBJ1-4	TGTGCCAGCAGCTTACCACCTTCCCCGGTACTGTTTTTT	CASSLPPSPVLFF
TRBV11-2	-	-	TRBJ1-3	TGTGCCAGCAGCTTAGAGAAACTACGGCGCGGAAACACCATATATTTT	CASSLEKLRRGNTIYF
TRBV7-2	once	TRBD1	TRBJ2-7	TGTGCCAGCAGCGCCGGGACAGGGCCCTACGAGCAGTACTTC	CASSAGTGPYEQYF
TRBV9	-	-	TRBJ2-6	TGTGCCAGCAGCGTAGCTTCTACTGGGGCCAACGTCCTGACTTTC	CASSVASTGANVLTF
TRBV6-5	-	-	TRBJ2-7	TGTGCCAGCACTCGGAATGTGGGCGAGCAGTACTTC	CASTRNVGEQYF
TRBV6-1	-	TRBD2	TRBJ2-3	TGTGCCAACAAAGCGGGGGGCACAGATACGCAGTATTTT	CANKAGGTDTQYF
TRBV7-2	-	-	TRBJ1-6	TGTGCCAGCAGCATAGCGTTGCGGGCGCGTGGGTCACCCCTCCACTTT	CASSIALRARGSPLHF
TRBV7-2	-	-	TRBJ2-1	TGTGCCAGCAGGCAGGACTCCTACAATGAGCAGTTCTTC	CASRQDSYNEQFF
TRBV6-1	-	TRBD2	TRBJ2-7	TGTGCCTTACGGGGAGGGTCGTACGAGCAGTACTTC	CALRGGSYEQYF
TRBV6-5	-	TRBD1	TRBJ2-7	TGTGCCAGCAGTTACTCCGGACAGGAGTTCTACGAGCAGTACTTC	CASSYSGQEFYEQYF
TRBV4-3	-	-	TRBJ1-2	TGCGCCAGCAGCCAAGATTCTAGTTTCGACACCAGCTATGGCTACACCTTC	CASSQDSSFDTSYGYTF
TRBV6-5	-	-	TRBJ1-1	TGTGCCAGCAGTTTAGACAGGAACACTGAAGCTTTCTTT	CASSLDRNTEAFF
TRBV19	-	TRBD1	TRBJ2-1	TGTGCCAGTAGTATGCTTGGGACAGGGCCCTACAATGAGCAGTTCTTC	CASSMLGTGPYNEQFF
TRBV6-5	-	-	TRBJ1-3	TGTGCCAGCAGTTACGCCGGGTCGCCCGGAAACACCATATATTTT	CASSYAGSPGNTIYF
TRBV4-3	-	-	TRBJ1-6	TGCGCCAGCAGCCAAGCCTGGGGGACCAGGGGCGGCAATTCACCCCTCCACTTT	CASSQAWGTRGGNSPLHF
TRBV10-3	-	-	TRBJ1-3	TGTGCCATCAGGACAGACTATAGCTCTGGAAACACCATATATTTT	CAIRTDYSSGNTIYF
TRBV19	-	TRBD2	TRBJ2-3	TGTGCCAGCAAGAAGGGGCGGGGGAGCGCAGATACGCAGTATTTT	CASKKGRGSADTQYF
TRBV19	once	-	TRBJ1-4	TGTGCCAGTAGTTGGGGGGTTCGGAGTGAAAAACTGTTTTTT	CASSWGVRSEKLFF
TRBV2	-	-	TRBJ2-1	TGTGCCAGCAGTGTGCGGAGGGGGGCCCGGTTCTTC	CASSVRRGARFF
TRBV11-3	-	-	TRBJ2-5	TGTGCCAGCAGCTTAGGGTCTGCGCAGACCCAGTACTTC	CASSLGSAQTQYF
TRBV7-2	-	-	TRBJ1-2	TGTGCCAGCAGATTCCAGGGGCCAAGGGGCTACACCTTC	CASRFQGPRGYTF
TRBV7-9	-	-	TRBJ2-2	TGTGCCAGCAGCCGCCGACAGGGAGGGACGAACACCGGGGAGCTGTTTTTT	CASSRRQGGTNTGELFF
TRBV14	-	-	TRBJ2-1	TGTGCCAGCAGCCCGTTCGTGGGGGATTCTGAGCAGTTCTTC	CASSPFVGDSEQFF
TRBV7-2	few	-	TRBJ2-7	TGTGCCAGCAGCTCCCCCGGGACCCTTCGAACCGAGCAGTACTTC	CASSSPGTLRTEQYF
TRBV4-3	-	TRBD1	TRBJ1-1	TGCGCCAGCAGCCAAGAGGGACAGCCGAACACTGAAGCTTTCTTT	CASSQEGQPNTEAFF
TRBV18	-	-	TRBJ2-7	TGTGCCAGCTCACCTGGCAACTACGAGCAGTACTTC	CASSPGNYEQYF
TRBV2	-	-	TRBJ2-5	TGTGCCAGCAGTATGTTGATGGGGGGGGCCGAGACCCAGTACTTC	CASSMLMGGAETQYF
TRBV5-4	-	-	TRBJ1-2	TGTGCCAGCAGCTTGGGATTAAAGGAACGGGCTGGCTACACCTTC	CASSLGLKERAGYTF